The T cell receptor beta chain described here comes from a study of T cell repertoires in breast cancer. Paired alpha-beta TCRs of CD8+ T cells were analyzed by expanded emulsion RT-PCR. A second nested PCR with blocking oligonucleotides suppressed unpaired genes. One entry per CDR3 protein, called by TCRdb with MiXCR from the emulsion pairing reads. The profile shows about 4,400 distinct CDR3 sequences, 30% to 40% of them singletons. CDR3 length equals 14 residues. The germline V and J ends were trimmed by 2 bases and 5 bases, with 13 bases remaining between them. Germline V gene data show CDR1 as SGHNT and CDR2 as YYREEE (reference sequence).

The chain uses TRBV5-4 and TRBJ2-5; D gene uncertain. The TCR originated in a pool of human donors with breast cancer or a healthy control (not recorded which). Sequencing input: CD8+ T cells. For the CDR3, the DNA is TGTGCCAGCAGCTTTCCGGCCAAGGAGGAGACCCAGTACTTC. As protein: CASSFPAKEETQYF.